The 20 T cell receptor beta chains in this list originate from one sample, sequenced in a study of blood T cells in healthy people across ages. With a J-beta primer mix and a sample-barcoded 5' primer, a second PCR ran about 7 to 11 cycles. MiXCR, applied by TCRdb to the 5' RACE reads, yields one record per CDR3 protein. Seen here are approximately 940,000 distinct CDR3 sequences, 48% observed once, and the top ten hold 10% to 15%. The sequenced sample was blood. The receptor set was obtained from a man aged 25-45 years in good health.

The chain combines TRBV6-5 with TRBJ2-2; D is unclear. The germline V gene encodes CDR1 MNHEY and CDR2 SVGAGI. V was trimmed by 5 bases and J by 11 bases, leaving 21 bases between them. This CDR3 is 15 amino acids long. In nucleotides, the CDR3 is TGTGCCAGCAGTCGCCCCTACCTGGGGTTCGGTGAGCTGTTTTTT. Translated, it gives CASSRPYLGFGELFF.

This clonotype appeared once. Likely a read error: the CDR3 ends without its conserved phenylalanine or tryptophan. This rearrangement joins TRBV27 to TRBJ2-3; 11 bases match TRBD2. CDR3 length: 18 residues. Germline CDR1 is MNHEY and CDR2 is SMNVEV (reference sequence). V lost 4 bases and J lost 5; bases outside the gene matches: 14. This CDR3 is CASSSLQLLAGGRDTQYS. The DNA for the CDR3 is TGTGCCAGCAGTTCCCTCCAACTTTTAGCGGGGGGGAGAGATACGCAGTATTCT.

The chain links TRBV20-1 to TRBJ2-3, with 10 bases aligning to TRBD1. The CDR3 has 15 amino acids. The V segment lost 6 bases and the J segment 1 base; nucleotides outside the gene matches: 7. The germline V gene has CDR1 DFQATT and CDR2 SNEGSKA (reference sequence). DNA for the CDR3: TGCAGTGCCCCCCCCGGGACAGGGGGCACAGATACGCAGTATTTT. Its protein is CSAPPGTGGTDTQYF.

This clonotype has a handful of counts. Germline and junction disagree at one end, which may indicate a read error. The chain carries TRBV12-3 or TRBV12-4 and TRBJ2-4, with 9 bases aligning to TRBD2. The CDR3 has 14 amino acids. This CDR3 is CASSVAGEGNIQYF. The CDR3 DNA reads TGTGCCAGCAGTGTAGCGGGAGAGGGAAACATTCAGTACTTC.

This clonotype has more than one count but fewer than ten. The chain uses TRBV5-1 and TRBJ2-1; D is ambiguous. Trimming took 0 bases from V and 3 from J, leaving 10 bases between them. CDR1 is SGHRS, CDR2 YFSETQ, per germline. This CDR3 region has 15 residues. CDR3 residues: CASSLEGRDYNEQFF. As DNA, the CDR3 is TGCGCCAGCAGCTTGGAAGGAAGGGACTACAATGAGCAGTTCTTC.

The CDR3 bases are TGTGCCAGCAGCTATCAGCGGGGGGGCAGGAATGAGCAGTTCTTC. The encoded protein is CASSYQRGGRNEQFF. The chain couples TRBV3-1 to TRBJ2-1, with 10 bases matching TRBD2. Germline assignment: CDR1 LGHDT and CDR2 YNNKEL (reference sequence). The CDR3 is 15 residues long. The junction had 8 bases not matched to a gene; V was cut back by 5 bases and J by 7 bases.

This chain connects TRBV20-1 to TRBJ2-1, with 12 nucleotides matching TRBD2. V was clipped by 2 bases and J by 7 bases; unmatched bases: 12. The CDR3 has 17 residues. Germline V lookup: CDR1 DFQATT, CDR2 SNEGSKA (reference sequence). CDR3 DNA sequence: TGCAGTGCTAGATCAAGGGCTAGCGGGGGGGCAGGGAATGAGCAGTTCTTC. It yields the protein CSARSRASGGAGNEQFF.

The gene calls are TRBV6-1 and TRBJ1-5, with a weak D call TRBD1 (5 bases). This CDR3 spans 13 amino acids. V lost 2 bases to trimming and J lost 12 bases, with 14 bases between them. Germline V gene sequence: CDR1 MNHNS, CDR2 SASEGT. CDR3 DNA: TGTGCCAGCAGTGAACTGACAGTCCTGCGCCAGCATTTT. Translating gives CASSELTVLRQHF.

This chain links TRBV20-1 with TRBJ2-3, with 7 nucleotides matching TRBD2. The germline CDR1 and CDR2 sequences are DFQATT and SNEGSKA (reference sequence). With V trimmed by 6 bases and J by 0 bases, 6 bases remained unmatched. The CDR3 covers 14 residues. For the CDR3, the DNA is TGCAGTGCCAAACGCGGGGGTAGCACAGATACGCAGTATTTT. Protein: CSAKRGGSTDTQYF.

This clonotype has a handful of counts. The chain has TRBV2 and TRBJ1-6; D gene unclear. Germline V gives CDR1 SNHLY, CDR2 FYNNEI. Trimming stripped 6 bases from V and 2 bases from J, with 5 bases between. The CDR3 covers 13 residues. The CDR3 DNA reads as TGTGCCAGCAGGAGCACCTATAATTCACCCCTCCACTTT. It codes for CASRSTYNSPLHF.

CDR3 protein: CSVRGTGDNSGANVLTF. The DNA for the CDR3 is TGCAGCGTTCGAGGGACAGGGGATAACTCTGGGGCCAACGTCCTGACTTTC. The chain carries TRBV29-1 and TRBJ2-6; 10 bases are shared with TRBD1. The CDR3 is made up of 17 amino acids. V lost 5 bases to trimming and J lost 0 bases; unmatched junction nucleotides: 7. Germline V gene sequence: CDR1 SQVTM, CDR2 ANQGSEA.

With regard to this clonotype: At one end the junction does not follow the germline gene, possibly because of a read error. The chain is built from TRBV29-1 and TRBJ2-1; maybe TRBD2 (6 bases). Germline V gene sequence: CDR1 SQVTM, CDR2 ANQGSEA. This CDR3 has 16 amino acids. DNA of the CDR3: TGCAGCGTGACCCCCCGGGGGATAACGTCCTACAATGAGCGGTTCTTC. Translation: CSVTPRGITSYNERFF.

As concerns this clonotype: A much larger clone differs from this one at a single base, so this may be a read error. The chain is built from TRBV9 and TRBJ2-7; 8 bases are shared with TRBD1. CDR1 is SGDLS and CDR2 is YYNGEE in the germline V gene. This CDR3 is built from 16 residues. V dropped 6 bases and J dropped 1; count of bases not matched to a gene: 12. The CDR3 loop is CASNETGATLSYEQYF. The DNA of the CDR3 is TGTGCCAGCAACGAGACAGGGGCGACTCTATCCTACGAGCAGTACTTC.

The rearrangement joins TRBV23-1 to TRBJ1-4; 7 positions agree with TRBD1. TRBV23-1 is annotated as an ORF whose role is uncertain. The length of the CDR3 is 16 residues. The V segment lost 3 bases and the J segment 4 bases; nucleotides outside the gene matches: 8. The DNA for the CDR3 is TGCGCCAGCAGTCAGTCGACAGGGCCCGATAATGAAAAACTGTTTTTT. Translating gives CASSQSTGPDNEKLFF.

This chain joins TRBV12-3 or TRBV12-4 and TRBJ2-1, with D perhaps matching TRBD1 (6 bases). V dropped 3 bases and J dropped 5 bases, with 11 bases sitting between them. The CDR3 is 14 amino acids. CDR3: CASSLAGVDNEQFF. The CDR3 DNA is TGTGCCAGCAGTTTGGCAGGGGTCGACAATGAGCAGTTCTTC.

This clonotype was counted only a few times. V usage is TRBV10-3 and J usage is TRBJ1-2; 7 positions match TRBD1. V was pared by 8 bases and J by 5 bases, with 5 bases of the junction left unmatched. In germline, CDR1 is ENHRY, CDR2 SYGVKD. This CDR3 comprises 12 residues. CDR3 amino acids: CAISTGMYGYTF. In DNA, the CDR3 is TGTGCCATCTCGACAGGGATGTATGGCTACACCTTC.

Only a few counts were recorded for this clonotype. The chain is built from TRBV4-3 and TRBJ2-3; D perhaps matches TRBD1 (5 bases). Trimming shortened V by 0 bases and J by 5 bases, and 15 bases separated the two germline ends. The CDR3 has 16 residues. Germline V gene data show CDR1 as LGHNA and CDR2 as YSLEER. The CDR3 spells CASSQDLKGPGDTQYF. CDR3 DNA sequence: TGCGCCAGCAGCCAAGATTTGAAGGGGCCGGGAGATACGCAGTATTTT.

This clonotype was seen many times. A much larger clonotype is one base distant, so this may be a read error. The chain uses TRBV6-2 or TRBV6-3 and TRBJ2-3, with D perhaps TRBD2 (6 bases). Germline assignment: CDR1 MNHEY and CDR2 SVGEGT. V lost 0 bases to trimming and J lost 4 bases, with 8 bases between them. The CDR3 has 14 amino acids. The CDR3 DNA follows: TGTGCCAGCAGTTACTCGGGGGAGGCAGATACGCAGTATTTT. Protein: CASSYSGEADTQYF.

This chain links TRBV20-1 with TRBJ1-2; D not resolved. V lost 3 bases and J 7 bases, leaving 15 bases between the germline ends. Germline V CDR1 and CDR2: DFQATT, SNEGSKA (reference sequence). The CDR3 has 13 residues. Here the CDR3 DNA reads TGCAGTGCTAGTGGCCCAGGAGAGTTTGGCTACACCTTC. This translates into CSASGPGEFGYTF.

The J gene is TRBJ2-3, the V gene TRBV20-1; 7 bases line up with TRBD2. The CDR3 spans 14 residues. J gave up 4 bases and V 1 base, and 5 bases lay outside the gene matches. Germline V gives CDR1 DFQATT, CDR2 SNEGSKA (reference sequence). CDR3 bases: TGCAGTGCTAGAGTTGCGACTAGCTCAGATACGCAGTATTTT. Translating gives CSARVATSSDTQYF.